The 27 T cell receptor beta chains presented below share a single source sample, sequenced in a study of T cell changes during pregnancy in multiple sclerosis. Sequencing was performed with immunoSEQ multiplex PCR; in TCRdb, only in-frame clones are kept and a portion is missing. The sample comprises roughly 100,000 clones, approximately 90% of which are singletons, and approximately 0.8% rests with the top ten. The starting material was peripheral blood, obtained in the second trimester of pregnancy. The receptors derive from a female donor in good health, enrolled as a control in a pregnancy study.

The chain couples TRBV30 to TRBJ1-1; D possibly corresponds to TRBD1 (6 bases). The V end was cut by 0 bases, the J end by 5 bases, with 13 bases between. CDR1 GTSNPN and CDR2 SVGIG come from the germline V gene (reference sequence). The CDR3 length is 14 residues. CDR3 bases: TGTGCCTGGAGTGTAGGGCAGGGGTATACTGAAGCTTTCTTT. The encoded protein is CAWSVGQGYTEAFF.

This rearrangement joins TRBV4-3 to TRBJ2-1; 7 bases are a match to TRBD2. The CDR3 sequence is 16 residues long. Trimming took 2 bases from V and 8 from J; bases not matched to a gene: 12. Per germline, CDR1 LGHNA and CDR2 YSLEER. The CDR3 DNA follows: TGCGCCAGCAGCCAAACCAGACTAGCCGTCTCGGATGAGCAGTTCTTC. Its protein is CASSQTRLAVSDEQFF.

This clone occurred a few times. The chain links TRBV28 to TRBJ1-1; D is unclear. The CDR3 sequence is 12 residues long. Germline V gene lookup returns CDR1 MDHEN and CDR2 SYDVKM. Trimming took 5 bases from V and 0 from J, leaving 4 bases between them. The chain's CDR3 is CASSLVNTEAFF. CDR3 nucleotide sequence: TGTGCCAGCAGTCTAGTGAACACTGAAGCTTTCTTT.

On this clone itself: Other nucleotide sequences from this sample produce the same CDR3. The chain employs TRBV2 and TRBJ1-1; 7 nucleotides line up with TRBD1. Germline CDR1 SNHLY, CDR2 FYNNEI. CDR3 size: 13 residues. With V trimmed by 4 bases and J by 1 base, 0 bases remained unmatched. CDR3 loop: CASSGQGNTEAFF. Written as DNA, the CDR3 is TGTGCCAGCAGTGGACAGGGGAACACTGAAGCTTTCTTT.

This CDR3 is CASSSTTGRNEKLFF. For the CDR3, the DNA is TGTGCCAGCAGCTCGACGACAGGCCGTAATGAAAAACTGTTTTTT. The V gene is TRBV7-9, the J gene TRBJ1-4; D might be TRBD1 (6 bases). The CDR3 covers 15 residues. Germline-derived CDR1 and CDR2 are SEHNR and FQNEAQ (reference sequence). V lost 4 bases and J 4 bases, leaving 13 bases between the germline ends.

The chain uses TRBV7-6 and TRBJ2-2, with 9 bases identical to TRBD1. The V gene end was trimmed by 5 bases and the J gene end by 7 bases; junction bases not matched to a gene: 11. The CDR3 is 16 amino acids. Germline loops: CDR1 SGHVS, CDR2 FNYEAQ. CDR3 DNA sequence: TGTGCCAGCAGCAACCCGGGACAGGGAAAGGACGGGGAGCTGTTTTTT. Encoded protein: CASSNPGQGKDGELFF. Looking up the rest from reference TRBV7-6 and TRBJ2-2 gives the full variable domain: GAGVSQSPRYKVTKRGQDVALRCDPISGHVSLYWYRQALGQGPEFLTYFNYEAQQDKSGLPNDRFSAERPEGSISTLTIQRTEQRDSAMYRCASSNPGQGKDGELFFGEGSRLTVL.

The genes are TRBV5-6 and TRBJ1-2; 7 bases are shared with TRBD1. There are 17 residues in the CDR3. Unmatched junction bases numbered 16, after V lost 4 bases and J lost 4 bases. Germline-derived CDR1 and CDR2 are SGHDT and YYEEEE. The CDR3 loop reads CASSQRGLQLGVYGYTF. The CDR3 coding sequence is TGTGCCAGCAGCCAGAGGGGGCTCCAGCTAGGGGTCTATGGCTACACCTTC.

The chain combines TRBV7-2 with TRBJ1-1; no clear D gene. Trimming shortened V by 3 bases and J by 8 bases, and 16 bases separated the two germline ends. The germline V gene encodes CDR1 SGHTA and CDR2 FQGNSA. This CDR3 has 14 residues. CDR3 in DNA: TGTGCCAGCAGCTTGGGCCGCCATGGTCGCGAAGCTTTCTTT. Translation gives CASSLGRHGREAFF.

The chain uses TRBV11-2 and TRBJ1-1; perhaps TRBD1 as D (5 bases). The CDR3 is made up of 15 amino acids. The V gene lost 7 bases and the J gene lost 4 bases, with 19 bases spanning the gap. Germline V gene lookup returns CDR1 SGHAT and CDR2 FQNNGV. In DNA form, the CDR3 reads TGTGCCAGCACTGGAGGGGATGGTCTGAGCACTGAAGCTTTCTTT. Residues: CASTGGDGLSTEAFF.

The V gene is TRBV2, the J gene TRBJ1-1, with D uncertain. The CDR3 has 15 residues. V was clipped by 3 bases and J by 0 bases, with 11 bases between them. The germline CDR1 and CDR2 sequences are SNHLY and FYNNEI. CDR3 region: CASSDPGSMNTEAFF. CDR3 DNA: TGTGCCAGCAGTGACCCGGGTTCCATGAACACTGAAGCTTTCTTT.

The rearrangement joins TRBV29-1 to TRBJ1-2, with TRBD1 as a possible D gene (5 bases). The CDR3 runs 12 residues. CDR1 SQVTM and CDR2 ANQGSEA come from the germline V gene. V was cut by 3 bases and J by 2 bases, with 7 bases left in between. Here the CDR3 DNA reads TGCAGCGTTGATAGACAGAACTATGGCTACACCTTC. It yields the protein CSVDRQNYGYTF.

The gene calls are TRBV1 and TRBJ1-5. TRBV1 is noted as a pseudogene. The CDR3 has 15 residues. DNA of the CDR3: TGCACCAGCAGCCAAGAAATGTCGGGGAACCAGCCCCAGCATTTT. It codes for CTSSQEMSGNQPQHF.

This chain uses TRBV18 with TRBJ2-1; 11 bases map to TRBD1. Losses at the gene ends were 3 bases for V and 4 bases for J; bases not matched to a gene: 2. This CDR3 is 15 amino acids long. Looked up from germline, CDR1 is KGHSH and CDR2 is LQKENI. The CDR3 loop reads CASSPGTGGYNEQFF. For the CDR3, the DNA is TGTGCCAGCTCACCTGGGACAGGGGGATACAATGAGCAGTTCTTC. Combining the CDR3 with reference TRBV18 and TRBJ2-1 gives the whole variable domain NAGVMQNPRHLVRRRGQEARLRCSPMKGHSHVYWYRQLPEEGLKFMVYLQKENIIDESGMPKERFSAEFPKEGPSILRIQQVVRGDSAAYFCASSPGTGGYNEQFFGPGTRLTVL.

The J gene is TRBJ2-1, the V gene TRBV9, with TRBD2 identical over 11 bases. V gave up 0 bases and J gave up 7 bases; unmatched junction bases: 6. This CDR3 spans 16 amino acids. Germline V gene lookup returns CDR1 SGDLS and CDR2 YYNGEE. CDR3 DNA: TGTGCCAGCAGCGTAGATATAGCGGGAGGGGGTAATGAGCAGTTCTTC. Amino acids: CASSVDIAGGGNEQFF. Based on the CDR3 plus reference TRBV9 and TRBJ2-1, the full variable domain is DSGVTQTPKHLITATGQRVTLRCSPRSGDLSVYWYQQSLDQGLQFLIQYYNGEERAKGNILERFSAQQFPDLHSELNLSSLELGDSALYFCASSVDIAGGGNEQFFGPGTRLTVL.

In regard to this clone: The junction departs from the called germline gene at one end, perhaps through a read error. This chain joins TRBV7-7 and TRBJ2-1; 7 bases map to TRBD2. The germline V gene encodes CDR1 SSHAT and CDR2 FNYEAQ (reference sequence). This CDR3 contains 15 residues. The CDR3 sequence: CASSSHLGRVNEQFF. CDR3 coding DNA: TGTGCTAGCAGCTCCCATTTGGGGAGGGTCAATGAGCAGTTCTTC.

This rearrangement joins TRBV5-6 to TRBJ2-6; D is unclear. This CDR3 spans 17 amino acids. The germline V and J ends were trimmed by 7 bases and 5 bases, with 22 bases remaining between them. Looked up from germline, CDR1 is SGHDT and CDR2 is YYEEEE. CDR3 coding DNA: TGTGCCAGCTCGCGGCGGTTTCACAATATCTGGGCCAACGTCCTGACTTTC. Residues: CASSRRFHNIWANVLTF.

The J gene is TRBJ2-3, the V gene TRBV7-9; 12 positions agree with TRBD2. This CDR3 is 16 amino acids long. The V gene end was trimmed by 6 bases and the J gene end by 0 bases; junction bases not matched to a gene: 4. CDR1 is SEHNR and CDR2 is FQNEAQ in the germline V gene (reference sequence). DNA of the CDR3: TGTGCCAGCAGACTCGGACTAGCGGGGAGCACAGATACGCAGTATTTT. As protein: CASRLGLAGSTDTQYF.

Concerning this clone itself: An end of the junction differs from the germline gene, which may be a read error. The chain links TRBV7-2 to TRBJ2-7; possibly TRBD1 for D (6 bases). The CDR3 is made up of 15 amino acids. CDR1 and CDR2 from the germline V gene are SGHTA and FQGNSA. CDR3 coding DNA: TGTGCCAGCAGATTAGAGCTGGCAGGGGTGGGCGAGCAGTACTTC. Translated: CASRLELAGVGEQYF.

The chain is built from TRBV19 and TRBJ1-5; D unclear. From germline, CDR1 is LNHDA and CDR2 SQIVND (reference sequence). The CDR3 length is 16 residues. V lost 1 base, J lost 4 bases, and 14 bases lay in between. The DNA of the CDR3 is TGTGCCAGTAGTATAGCTTCGCGGCGGATAAATCAGCCCCAGCATTTT. Translation gives CASSIASRRINQPQHF. The full variable domain, its missing parts supplied by reference TRBV19 and TRBJ1-5, is DGGITQSPKYLFRKEGQNVTLSCEQNLNHDAMYWYRQDPGQGLRLIYYSQIVNDFQKGDIAEGYSVSREKKESFPLTVTSAQKNPTAFYLCASSIASRRINQPQHFGDGTRLSIL.

The gene calls are TRBV7-8 and TRBJ1-1; D may be TRBD1 (5 bases). The CDR3 is 13 residues long. The germline CDR1 and CDR2 sequences are SGHVS and FQNEAQ. The V end was cut by 8 bases, the J end by 1 base, with 11 bases between. CDR3 bases: TGTGCCAGCGTAGGACAAACGAACACTGAAGCTTTCTTT. It encodes CASVGQTNTEAFF.

The rearrangement joins TRBV5-4 to TRBJ1-3; D remains ambiguous. The CDR3 is 14 amino acids. Germline CDR1 reads SGHNT; CDR2 reads YYREEE (reference sequence). Trimming shortened V by 3 bases and J by 0 bases, and 7 bases separated the two germline ends. DNA of the CDR3: TGTGCCAGCAGCTCTACGTTCTCTGGAAACACCATATATTTT. It yields the protein CASSSTFSGNTIYF.

This rearrangement joins TRBV7-2 to TRBJ1-5, with 8 bases that match TRBD1. Germline-derived CDR1 and CDR2 are SGHTA and FQGNSA. The length of the CDR3 is 17 residues. Losses at the gene ends were 0 bases for V and 0 bases for J; bases not matched to a gene: 4. CDR3 residues: CASSLAGTGASNQPQHF. The CDR3, as DNA: TGTGCCAGCAGCTTAGCAGGGACAGGAGCTAGCAATCAGCCCCAGCATTTT.

The rearrangement joins TRBV18 to TRBJ1-2; the D gene is possibly TRBD1 (5 bases). The CDR3 length is 14 residues. Trimming shortened V by 5 bases and J by 6 bases, and 16 bases separated the two germline ends. The germline gives CDR1 KGHSH, CDR2 LQKENI. CDR3 protein: CASSSTLEGNGYTF. CDR3 bases: TGTGCCAGCTCATCCACTTTGGAGGGGAATGGCTACACCTTC.

Concerning this clone itself: Other DNA sequences in the same sample also yield this CDR3. The V call is TRBV18, the J call TRBJ2-1; the D gene is possibly TRBD1 (6 bases). From germline, CDR1 is KGHSH and CDR2 LQKENI. Trimming shortened V by 3 bases and J by 4 bases, and 7 bases separated the two germline ends. The CDR3 has 13 amino acids. CDR3 sequence reads: CASSPQGYNEQFF. Written as DNA, the CDR3 is TGTGCCAGCTCACCCCAGGGGTACAATGAGCAGTTCTTC.

The V gene is TRBV4-1, the J gene TRBJ1-5; no clear D gene. The CDR3 consists of 17 residues. The V gene lost 4 bases and the J gene lost 0 bases, with 16 bases spanning the gap. The germline V gene encodes CDR1 MGHRA and CDR2 YSYEKL. The CDR3 DNA sequence: TGCGCCAGCAGCCGTCGACAACCTTTCGATAGCAATCAGCCCCAGCATTTT. Amino acids: CASSRRQPFDSNQPQHF.

The chain combines TRBV7-2 with TRBJ2-7; TRBD2 might be the D (6 bases). Germline CDR1 and CDR2: SGHTA and FQGNSA. The CDR3 extends over 15 amino acids. V was clipped by 5 bases and J by 3 bases, with 17 bases between them. CDR3 residues: CASSPKGLTNYEQYF. As DNA, the CDR3 is TGTGCCAGCAGCCCGAAGGGACTGACTAACTACGAGCAGTACTTC.

The J gene is TRBJ2-1, the V gene TRBV25-1; TRBD2 matches 7 bases. CDR1 is MGHDK, CDR2 SYGVNS, per germline. V lost 4 bases, J lost 2 bases, and 2 bases stayed unmatched. The CDR3 contains 14 residues. CDR3 loop: CASSASGPYNEQFF. The CDR3 DNA reads as TGTGCCAGCAGTGCTAGCGGACCCTACAATGAGCAGTTCTTC.